One and the same sample provided the 29 T cell receptor beta chains below, sequenced in a study of cytomegalovirus exposure and HLA in healthy donors. Profiling relied on immunoSEQ multiplex PCR, and the TCRdb table lists in-frame clones only, not all of them. The table lists 150,000 or so clones, just over 85% of them singletons. The sample consisted of PBMCs. Receptors originate from a human donor in good health.

The chain carries TRBV2 and TRBJ2-3; the D gene is possibly TRBD1 (6 bases). The CDR3 length is 15 residues. Per germline, CDR1 SNHLY and CDR2 FYNNEI. V was shortened by 2 bases and J by 9 bases, with 18 bases between the two germline ends. CDR3 in DNA: TGTGCCAGCAGTGAATCCTCCCAGGGACAAAGGACGCAGTATTTT. Residues: CASSESSQGQRTQYF.

This clone was observed a single time. The J gene is TRBJ2-1, the V gene TRBV2; TRBD1 might be the D (6 bases). V lost 8 bases, J lost 5 bases, and 19 bases lay in between. The CDR3 spans 15 residues. Germline lookup yields CDR1 SNHLY and CDR2 FYNNEI. The CDR3 sequence: CASELGTPSNNEQFF. In nucleotides, the CDR3 is TGTGCCAGCGAGCTCGGGACACCTTCGAACAATGAGCAGTTCTTC.

In its sample, this clone was seen once. The V call is TRBV29-1, the J call TRBJ1-5; D not resolved. The CDR3 spans 16 residues. V lost 6 bases and J 6 bases, leaving 24 bases between the germline ends. Per the germline V gene, CDR1 is SQVTM and CDR2 is ANQGSEA. The CDR3 sequence is CSVPPTGQEGVQPQHF. Written as DNA, the CDR3 is TGCAGCGTCCCCCCGACCGGCCAGGAGGGCGTTCAGCCCCAGCATTTT.

CDR3 protein: CASSVASGPGANVLTF. Written as DNA, the CDR3 is TGTGCCAGCAGCGTAGCTTCAGGGCCTGGGGCCAACGTCCTGACTTTC. This sequence joins TRBV9 and TRBJ2-6, with a weak D call TRBD1 (5 bases). CDR1 is SGDLS, CDR2 YYNGEE, per germline. Between the trimmed V and J ends, which lost 0 bases and 2 bases, there was a span of 9 bases. There are 16 residues in the CDR3.

The V and J genes are TRBV19 and TRBJ2-1, with D hard to call. The germline CDR1 and CDR2 sequences are LNHDA and SQIVND (reference sequence). V dropped 4 bases and J dropped 5 bases, with 9 bases sitting between them. The CDR3 is 13 amino acids. CDR3 protein: CASSTVFNNEQFF. The CDR3 nucleotides read TGTGCCAGTAGTACGGTTTTTAACAATGAGCAGTTCTTC. Complete variable domain (other parts from reference TRBV19 and TRBJ2-1): DGGITQSPKYLFRKEGQNVTLSCEQNLNHDAMYWYRQDPGQGLRLIYYSQIVNDFQKGDIAEGYSVSREKKESFPLTVTSAQKNPTAFYLCASSTVFNNEQFFGPGTRLTVL.

The chain recombines TRBV28 with TRBJ2-1; D is undetermined. With 3 bases removed from V and 4 bases from J, the gap between germline ends came to 4 bases. The germline gives CDR1 MDHEN, CDR2 SYDVKM. The CDR3 is 12 amino acids. CDR3 sequence: CASSFRYNEQFF. CDR3 DNA sequence: TGTGCCAGCAGTTTTCGGTACAATGAGCAGTTCTTC.

With respect to this clone: It is unclear where the CDR3 begins or ends on the DNA, so no DNA is shown, and the CDR3 is as TCRdb lists it. The genes are TRBV11-2 and TRBJ1-2; the DNA was not compared with TRBD1, the D call given in the table. Germline V lookup: CDR1 SGHAT, CDR2 FQNNGV. The CDR3 has 16 amino acids, counting both end residues. The CDR3: CASSFGQGNAAVKLAF.

The V and J genes are TRBV5-8 and TRBJ1-6, with a possible D match to TRBD1 (6 bases). Germline V gene sequence: CDR1 SGHTS, CDR2 YDEGEE. This CDR3 contains 15 residues. V was shortened by 4 bases and J by 0 bases, with 8 bases between the two germline ends. The CDR3 here is CASSADSSYNSPLHF. CDR3 DNA sequence: TGTGCCAGCAGCGCGGACAGCTCCTATAATTCACCCCTCCACTTT. Together with reference TRBV5-8 and TRBJ1-6, the CDR3 gives the full variable domain: EAGVTQSPTHLIKTRGQQATLRCSPISGHTSVYWYQQALGLGLQFLLWYDEGEERNRGNFPPRFSGRQFPNYSSELNVNALELEDSALYLCASSADSSYNSPLHFGNGTRLTVT.

The J gene is TRBJ2-2, the V gene TRBV11-2; D unresolved. This CDR3 region has 13 residues. The V gene's germline CDR1 is SGHAT and CDR2 FQNNGV. Trimming pared 2 bases from V and 1 base from J, leaving 2 bases between. The CDR3 is CASSLLNTGELFF. The CDR3 DNA follows: TGTGCCAGCAGCTTACTGAACACCGGGGAGCTGTTTTTT.

J is TRBJ2-2 and V is TRBV28; 9 positions agree with TRBD1. CDR3 size: 16 residues. Germline V gene sequence: CDR1 MDHEN, CDR2 SYDVKM. V was clipped by 5 bases and J by 5 bases; unmatched bases: 9. Here the CDR3 DNA reads TGTGCCAGCAGTCCAGCCGGGACAGGGCGTACCGGGGAGCTGTTTTTT. Amino acids: CASSPAGTGRTGELFF.

The chain couples TRBV9 to TRBJ1-5; D gene unclear. The V and J ends lost 3 bases and 0 bases respectively, with 10 bases between them. Germline V gives CDR1 SGDLS, CDR2 YYNGEE. The CDR3 runs 15 residues. This CDR3 is CASSDRGYSNQPQHF. The CDR3 region has the DNA TGTGCCAGCAGCGATCGCGGGTATAGCAATCAGCCCCAGCATTTT.

On this clone: Other DNA sequences in the sample encode the same CDR3. The CDR3 nucleotides read TGCGCCAGCAGCTTGGCCGGGTATAGCAATCAGCCCCAGCATTTT. Its translation: CASSLAGYSNQPQHF. The gene calls are TRBV5-1 and TRBJ1-5; the D is unclear. CDR1 and CDR2 from the germline V gene are SGHRS and YFSETQ. V was cut by 0 bases and J by 0 bases, with 7 bases left in between. The CDR3 contains 15 residues.

The chain has TRBV29-1 and TRBJ2-7, with D unresolved. V lost 6 bases and J lost 1, with 10 bases in between. Germline V lookup: CDR1 SQVTM, CDR2 ANQGSEA. CDR3 length equals 12 residues. CDR3 bases: TGCAGCGTCTACAGAAATTCCTACGAGCAGTACTTC. Protein: CSVYRNSYEQYF.

The chain has TRBV19 and TRBJ1-1, with D unresolved. CDR3 length equals 14 residues. From germline, CDR1 is LNHDA and CDR2 SQIVND (reference sequence). Trimming took off 0 bases at V and 3 bases at J, with 8 bases between the two ends. The CDR3 is CASSIDLAYTEAFF. The CDR3 DNA reads as TGTGCCAGTAGTATAGATCTGGCATACACTGAAGCTTTCTTT.

The chain employs TRBV6-4 and TRBJ2-1, with 9 bases identical to TRBD2. With V trimmed by 5 bases and J by 6 bases, 11 bases remained unmatched. This CDR3 spans 16 amino acids. CDR1 and CDR2 (germline): MRHNA, SNTAGT. CDR3 DNA: TGTGCCAGCAGTCCCAATAGCGGGGGCTCGAGCAATGAGCAGTTCTTC. Translated, it gives CASSPNSGGSSNEQFF.

The chain combines TRBV6-5 with TRBJ2-7, with 7 positions matching TRBD1. The CDR3 is made up of 12 amino acids. The junction had 2 bases not matched to a gene; V was cut back by 4 bases and J by 5 bases. The germline CDR1 and CDR2 sequences are MNHEY and SVGAGI. The CDR3 nucleotides are TGTGCCAGCAGTTCGACAGGGAACGAGCAGTACTTC. This sequence encodes CASSSTGNEQYF.

V gene TRBV6-1 combines with J gene TRBJ1-1, with 11 bases that match TRBD1. CDR1 and CDR2 from the germline V gene are MNHNS and SASEGT. The CDR3 is made up of 15 amino acids. J was trimmed by 7 bases and V by 5 bases; bases with no gene match: 9. The chain's CDR3 is CASSSRTGGSLEAFF. The CDR3 bases are TGTGCCAGCAGTTCCCGGACAGGGGGCTCCCTTGAAGCTTTCTTT.

V gene TRBV27 combines with J gene TRBJ2-1, with 8 bases that match TRBD2. Germline V CDR1 and CDR2: MNHEY, SMNVEV (reference sequence). The CDR3 covers 15 residues. With V trimmed by 6 bases and J by 5 bases, 9 bases remained unmatched. The CDR3: CASSPAGGGNNEQFF. DNA for the CDR3: TGTGCCAGCAGCCCGGCCGGGGGGGGGAACAATGAGCAGTTCTTC.

The rearrangement uses TRBV5-8 and TRBJ2-7, with 9 bases fitting TRBD2. Trimming at V came to 5 bases and at J to 0 bases, leaving 9 bases not matched to a gene. The CDR3 is made up of 16 amino acids. CDR1 and CDR2 (germline): SGHTS, YDEGEE. The CDR3 here is CASSRAGGVLSYEQYF. The CDR3 DNA sequence: TGTGCCAGCAGTCGGGCGGGGGGGGTTCTCTCCTACGAGCAGTACTTC.

This chain connects TRBV7-9 to TRBJ2-1; a possible D gene is TRBD2 (7 bases). CDR3 size: 13 residues. Germline assignment: CDR1 SEHNR and CDR2 FQNEAQ (reference sequence). V lost 10 bases to trimming and J lost 8 bases, with 18 bases between them. CDR3 DNA sequence: TGTGCCACCCTTGAGTTGGGGGGGCATGAGCAGTTCTTC. Encoded protein: CATLELGGHEQFF.

The V and J genes are TRBV11-2 and TRBJ1-1; no clear D. CDR1 SGHAT and CDR2 FQNNGV come from the germline V gene. V lost 3 bases to trimming and J lost 5 bases, with 10 bases between them. The CDR3 is 13 amino acids. CDR3 sequence: CASSFRGRTEAFF. The DNA for the CDR3 is TGTGCCAGCAGCTTCCGGGGAAGGACTGAAGCTTTCTTT.

The chain is built from TRBV7-2 and TRBJ2-5; TRBD1 matches 7 bases. V gave up 4 bases and J gave up 5 bases; unmatched junction bases: 4. Looked up from germline, CDR1 is SGHTA and CDR2 is FQGNSA. The CDR3 runs to 13 residues. This CDR3 is CASSSRQGETQYF. CDR3 sequence (DNA): TGTGCCAGCAGCTCCCGACAGGGTGAGACCCAGTACTTC.

V is TRBV27 and J is TRBJ2-4, with D maybe TRBD1 (5 bases). This CDR3 has 16 residues. Between the trimmed V and J ends, which lost 2 bases and 2 bases, there was a span of 13 bases. Per the germline V gene, CDR1 is MNHEY and CDR2 is SMNVEV (reference sequence). Written as DNA, the CDR3 is TGTGCCAGCAGTTTAGGACCAGGGCAGCCCAAAAACATTCAGTACTTC. Its protein is CASSLGPGQPKNIQYF.

V usage is TRBV2 and J usage is TRBJ1-3; 7 nucleotides align to TRBD1. The germline gives CDR1 SNHLY, CDR2 FYNNEI. The V gene end was trimmed by 6 bases and the J gene end by 0 bases; junction bases not matched to a gene: 5. The CDR3 totals 15 residues. The CDR3 nucleotides are TGTGCCAGCAGAAGGGACAGATCCTCTGGAAACACCATATATTTT. Its translation: CASRRDRSSGNTIYF.

The chain links TRBV7-9 to TRBJ2-3; 10 bases are shared with TRBD2. This CDR3 contains 16 residues. Trimming cost V 5 bases and J 2 bases; bases outside gene matches: 7. Germline-derived CDR1 and CDR2 are SEHNR and FQNEAQ (reference sequence). CDR3 in amino acids: CASSPLAGVFTDTQYF. CDR3 bases: TGTGCCAGCAGCCCGCTAGCGGGGGTGTTCACAGATACGCAGTATTTT. Based on the CDR3 plus reference TRBV7-9 and TRBJ2-3, the full variable domain is DTGVSQNPRHKITKRGQNVTFRCDPISEHNRLYWYRQTLGQGPEFLTYFQNEAQLEKSRLLSDRFSAERPKGSFSTLEIQRTEQGDSAMYLCASSPLAGVFTDTQYFGPGTRLTVL.

The rearrangement uses TRBV7-8 and TRBJ1-2; TRBD1 matches 11 bases. The CDR3 runs 16 residues. Trimming at V came to 5 bases and at J to 6 bases, leaving 11 bases not matched to a gene. Germline loops: CDR1 SGHVS, CDR2 FQNEAQ. Here the CDR3 DNA reads TGTGCCAGCAGCCACGTAGGACAGGGGGCGGGCGATGGCTACACCTTC. Amino acid sequence: CASSHVGQGAGDGYTF.

The chain joins TRBV2 to TRBJ2-7; 8 positions match TRBD1. The V and J ends lost 6 bases and 2 bases, in that order; junction bases with no gene match: 3. Germline CDR1 and CDR2: SNHLY and FYNNEI. CDR3 length: 13 amino acids. CDR3 sequence reads: CASSGTGAYEQYF. In nucleotides, the CDR3 is TGTGCCAGCAGCGGGACAGGAGCCTACGAGCAGTACTTC.

This chain links TRBV7-3 with TRBJ2-2; 9 nucleotides match TRBD2. Germline CDR1 SGHTA, CDR2 FQGTGA. The V gene end was trimmed by 2 bases and the J gene end by 3 bases; junction bases not matched to a gene: 7. The CDR3 runs to 17 residues. CDR3 region: CASSLGAAGGYTGELFF. The CDR3 region has the DNA TGTGCCAGCAGCTTAGGGGCAGCGGGAGGTTACACCGGGGAGCTGTTTTTT.

This chain's CDR3 is CASSLPGTAKQETQYF. In DNA form, the CDR3 reads TGCGCCAGCAGCTTGCCCGGGACAGCTAAACAAGAGACCCAGTACTTC. The gene calls are TRBV5-1 and TRBJ2-5; TRBD1 matches 7 bases. V lost 1 base, J lost 2 bases, and 8 bases stayed unmatched. CDR1 and CDR2 (germline): SGHRS, YFSETQ. The CDR3 is 16 amino acids. Looking up the rest from reference TRBV5-1 and TRBJ2-5 gives the full variable domain: KAGVTQTPRYLIKTRGQQVTLSCSPISGHRSVSWYQQTPGQGLQFLFEYFSETQRNKGNFPGRFSGRQFSNSRSEMNVSTLELGDSALYLCASSLPGTAKQETQYFGPGTRLLVL.